This T cell receptor (beta chain) was retrieved from a study of spatial heterogeneity in lung cancer. Stated time point: sample taken at primary tumor resection. The study sequenced unsorted whole RNA from tumor, nontumor lung or frozen PBMC. One entry per CDR3 protein results from TCRdb running MiXCR on the 5' RACE reads. The sample shows approximately 90,000 distinct CDR3 sequences, approximately 8.9% of them seen only once. Looked up from germline, CDR1 is SGHTA and CDR2 is FQGNSA. The CDR3 extends over 13 amino acids. Trimming removed 4 bases at V and 4 bases at J, with 10 bases between. The material sequenced was PBMCs, taken at surgery. This clonotype originated in a male donor with early-stage non-small cell lung cancer. The chain employs TRBV7-2 and TRBJ2-5; D gene unclear. CDR3 sequence (DNA): TGTGCCAGCAGCTCGAAGTGGGGAGAGACCCAGTACTTC. It translates to CASSSKWGETQYF.